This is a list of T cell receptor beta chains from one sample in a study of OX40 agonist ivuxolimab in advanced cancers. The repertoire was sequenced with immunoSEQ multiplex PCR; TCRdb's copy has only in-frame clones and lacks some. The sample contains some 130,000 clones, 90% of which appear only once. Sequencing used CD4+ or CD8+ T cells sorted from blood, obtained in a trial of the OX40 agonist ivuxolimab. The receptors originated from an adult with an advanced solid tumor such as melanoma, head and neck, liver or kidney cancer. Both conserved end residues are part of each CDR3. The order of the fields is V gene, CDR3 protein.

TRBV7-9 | CASSLGDSYTEAFF
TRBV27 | CASSQGLSSYNEQFF
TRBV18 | CASSLREGWETQYF
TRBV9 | CASSVGQPNSPLHF
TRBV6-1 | CAGSLGGVTEAFF
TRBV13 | CASSARLTGADSPLHF
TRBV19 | CASSIGTNYGYTF
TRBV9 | CASSPVPTKNIQYF
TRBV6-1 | CASSAFSGTGHYEQYF
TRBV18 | CASSPATGRNTEAFF
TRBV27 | CASIASGSGIQYF
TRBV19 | CASTPRGGTDGYEQYF
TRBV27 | CASSQDAGTVYNEQFF
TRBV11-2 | CASSATTGSAYGYTF
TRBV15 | CATSTNPGTGRLYEQYF
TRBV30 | CAWSVQRGGGEKLFF
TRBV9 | CASSVGGQETQYF
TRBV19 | CASSITPEGVNGQPQHF
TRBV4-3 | CASSQLGQGHYGYTF
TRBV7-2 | CASSPVAGAGPNEKLFF
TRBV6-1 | CASSVQLTVDYGYTF
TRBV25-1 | CASSGDPGRVAETQYF
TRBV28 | CASSLGTGGAPGELFF
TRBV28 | CASSLLQGNQPQHF